What follows are 4 T cell receptor beta chains derived from one specimen sequenced in a study of blood T cell repertoires in COVID-19. TCRdb keeps only in-frame clones here, not all; method: immunoSEQ multiplex PCR. The table shows over 45,000 clones, with over 75% occurring only once. Sample: peripheral blood. The receptors come from a man aged 45 to 65 with active COVID-19.

This chain connects TRBV30 to TRBJ2-1; 7 positions match TRBD1. J was trimmed by 0 bases and V by 7 bases; bases with no gene match: 15. Germline V gene sequence: CDR1 GTSNPN, CDR2 SVGIG (reference sequence). The CDR3 runs 17 residues. This chain's CDR3 is CAYGPRDRATSYNEQFF. Here the CDR3 DNA reads TGTGCCTACGGCCCCAGAGACAGGGCCACCTCCTACAATGAGCAGTTCTTC.

This sequence joins TRBV5-1 and TRBJ2-1; possibly TRBD1 for D (5 bases). There are 13 residues in the CDR3. The V end was cut by 4 bases, the J end by 7 bases, with 12 bases between. The germline V gene encodes CDR1 SGHRS and CDR2 YFSETQ. The CDR3 sequence is CASSLRVLNEQFF. CDR3 bases: TGCGCCAGCAGCCTCAGGGTGTTAAATGAGCAGTTCTTC.

The J gene is TRBJ2-1, the V gene TRBV5-4, with D tentatively TRBD2 (5 bases). Germline CDR1 is SGHNT and CDR2 is YYREEE (reference sequence). Trimming took 4 bases from V and 2 from J, leaving 16 bases between them. The CDR3 runs to 16 residues. The CDR3 DNA follows: TGTGCCAGCAGCACCGCCCGGGGTACAACCTACAATGAGCAGTTCTTC. Translation: CASSTARGTTYNEQFF.

The CDR3 coding sequence is TGTGCCTGGAGTGTCAGGACTGAGCAGTACTTC. It is translated as CAWSVRTEQYF. The chain carries TRBV30 and TRBJ2-7; TRBD2 might be the D (5 bases). Looked up from germline, CDR1 is GTSNPN and CDR2 is SVGIG (reference sequence). CDR3 size: 11 residues. Trimming left V 0 bases short and J 7 bases short, with 7 bases between. Together with reference TRBV30 and TRBJ2-7, the CDR3 gives the full variable domain: SQTIHQWPATLVQPVGSPLSLECTVEGTSNPNLYWYRQAAGRGLQLLFYSVGIGQISSEVPQNLSASRPQDRQFILSSKKLLLSDSGFYLCAWSVRTEQYFGPGTRLTVT.